The clone carrying this T cell receptor (beta chain) was detected only once. Its antigen is undetermined. The germline V gene encodes CDR1 SGHDN and CDR2 FVKESK. The CDR3 is made up of 16 amino acids. These data originate in a study of blood T cells in healthy people across ages. With a J-beta primer mix and a sample-barcoded 5' primer, a second PCR ran 7 to 11 cycles. Every molecule of cDNA carried a tag from a template-switch adaptor with 12 random nucleotides. Each CDR3 protein is one row after TCRdb ran MiXCR on the 5' RACE reads. The sample has just under 750,000 distinct CDR3 sequences; about a fifth are singletons. The study's findings and limits: A strong correlation was seen between TCR beta diversity and naive T cell percentage.

Staff drew around 10 milliliters of peripheral blood from each donor. The sample consisted of blood. V and J are TRBV14 and TRBJ2-7, with D maybe TRBD2 (5 bases). The end of the DNA fits TRBJ2-5 better, so the J call may be wrong. The sequence came from a man in his sixties or seventies in good health. In nucleotides, the CDR3 is TGTGCCAGCAGCCAAGATCGAGCCGGGGATAAAGAGACCCAGTACTTC. Translation: CASSQDRAGDKETQYF.